The rows below give T cell receptor beta chains drawn from one sample of a study of blood T cell repertoires in COVID-19. TCRdb's copy holds only in-frame clones and misses some; the assay was immunoSEQ multiplex PCR. Here the sample spans some 42,000 clones, around 90% being singletons. The specimen sequenced was peripheral blood. Receptor source: a human donor in a cohort sampled during active COVID-19. Both conserved end residues are part of each CDR3. A D gene is named only where the DNA matches it firmly. Rows give clone size only sometimes, using once, few, many, or a class for an expanded clone.

d_gene	v_gene	j_gene	abundance	CDR3aa	CDR3nt
TRBD1	TRBV2	TRBJ1-4	.	CASNRDRVEKLFF	TGTGCCAGCAACCGGGACAGGGTCGAAAAACTGTTTTTT
TRBD1	TRBV29-1	TRBJ1-1	.	CSVQGGNTEAFF	TGCAGCGTACAGGGGGGGAACACTGAAGCTTTCTTT
.	TRBV24-1	TRBJ1-5	.	CATSDSRGGQPQHF	TGTGCCACCAGTGATTCCAGGGGCGGTCAGCCCCAGCATTTT
.	TRBV2	TRBJ1-1	once	CASTRTGEPNTEAFF	TGTGCCAGCACCCGAACGGGGGAACCGAACACTGAAGCTTTCTTT
.	TRBV11-2	TRBJ2-5	.	CASSLESWGRSQETQYF	TGTGCCAGCAGCTTAGAATCATGGGGCAGGAGCCAAGAGACCCAGTACTTC
.	TRBV2	TRBJ2-6	.	CASSEIPYSGANVLTF	TGTGCCAGCAGTGAGATCCCCTACTCTGGGGCCAACGTCCTGACTTTC
.	TRBV7-9	TRBJ2-7	.	CASSFELTGNEQYF	TGTGCCAGCAGCTTCGAACTAACGGGGAACGAGCAGTACTTC
TRBD1	TRBV19	TRBJ1-5	.	CASWDSRFLSNQPQHF	TGTGCCAGTTGGGACAGCCGCTTCCTTAGCAATCAGCCCCAGCATTTT
TRBD1	TRBV27	TRBJ2-7	once	CASSDRVDLYEQYF	TGTGCCAGCAGTGACAGGGTGGATCTCTACGAGCAGTACTTC
TRBD1	TRBV18	TRBJ2-7	.	CASSPGQLNYEQYF	TGTGCCAGCTCACCGGGACAGTTAAACTACGAGCAGTACTTC